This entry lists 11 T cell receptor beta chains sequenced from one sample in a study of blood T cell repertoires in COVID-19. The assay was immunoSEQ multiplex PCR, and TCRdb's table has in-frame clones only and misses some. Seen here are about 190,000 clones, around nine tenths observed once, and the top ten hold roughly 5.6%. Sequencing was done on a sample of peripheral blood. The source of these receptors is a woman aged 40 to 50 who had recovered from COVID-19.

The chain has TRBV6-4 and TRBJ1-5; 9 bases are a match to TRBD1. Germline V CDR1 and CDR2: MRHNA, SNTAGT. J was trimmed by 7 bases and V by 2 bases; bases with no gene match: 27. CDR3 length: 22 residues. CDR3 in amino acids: CASSDLTGGTLVGREVRQPQHF. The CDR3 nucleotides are TGTGCCAGCAGTGACCTGACAGGGGGTACGTTGGTCGGAAGGGAAGTGCGACAGCCCCAGCATTTT.

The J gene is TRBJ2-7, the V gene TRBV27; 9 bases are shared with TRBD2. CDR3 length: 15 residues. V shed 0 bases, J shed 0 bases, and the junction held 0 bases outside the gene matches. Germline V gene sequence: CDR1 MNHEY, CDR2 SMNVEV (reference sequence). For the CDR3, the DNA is TGTGCCAGCAGTTTATCACTAGCGGGCTCCTACGAGCAGTACTTC. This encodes CASSLSLAGSYEQYF.

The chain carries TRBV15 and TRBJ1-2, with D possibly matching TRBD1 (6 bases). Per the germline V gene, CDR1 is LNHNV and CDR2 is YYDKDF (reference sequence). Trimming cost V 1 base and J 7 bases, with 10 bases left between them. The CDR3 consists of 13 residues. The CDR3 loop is CATSRVGAGGYTF. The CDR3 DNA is TGTGCCACCAGCAGAGTGGGGGCGGGTGGCTACACCTTC.

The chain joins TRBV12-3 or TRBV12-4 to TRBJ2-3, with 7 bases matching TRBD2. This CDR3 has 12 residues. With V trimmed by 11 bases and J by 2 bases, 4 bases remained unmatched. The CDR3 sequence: CAWGGDTDTQYF. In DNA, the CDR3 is TGTGCCTGGGGGGGTGACACAGATACGCAGTATTTT.

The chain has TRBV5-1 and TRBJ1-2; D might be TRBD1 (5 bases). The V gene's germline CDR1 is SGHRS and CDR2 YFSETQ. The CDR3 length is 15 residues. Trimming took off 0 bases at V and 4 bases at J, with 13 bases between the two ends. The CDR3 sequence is CASSLVAGGRYGYTF. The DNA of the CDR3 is TGCGCCAGCAGCTTGGTAGCGGGGGGACGCTATGGCTACACCTTC.

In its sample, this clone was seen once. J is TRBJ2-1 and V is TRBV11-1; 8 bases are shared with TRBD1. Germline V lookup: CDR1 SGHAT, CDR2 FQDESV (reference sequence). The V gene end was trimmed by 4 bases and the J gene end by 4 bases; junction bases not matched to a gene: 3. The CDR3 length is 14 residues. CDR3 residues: CASSSGTGYNEQFF. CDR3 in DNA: TGTGCCAGCAGCTCCGGGACAGGATACAATGAGCAGTTCTTC.

This CDR3 reads CASSYSTQGFEQYF. DNA for the CDR3: TGTGCCAGCAGTTACTCGACGCAGGGATTCGAGCAGTACTTC. The V and J genes are TRBV6-5 and TRBJ2-7, with D possibly matching TRBD1 (5 bases). CDR3 size: 14 residues. Germline V gives CDR1 MNHEY, CDR2 SVGAGI. V lost 0 bases and J 6 bases, leaving 12 bases between the germline ends.

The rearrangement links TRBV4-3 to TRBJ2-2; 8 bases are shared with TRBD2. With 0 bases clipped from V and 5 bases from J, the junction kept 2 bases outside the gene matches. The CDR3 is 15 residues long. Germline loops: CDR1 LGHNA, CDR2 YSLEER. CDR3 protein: CASSQEAGVTGELFF. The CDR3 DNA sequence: TGCGCCAGCAGCCAAGAAGCGGGAGTGACCGGGGAGCTGTTTTTT.

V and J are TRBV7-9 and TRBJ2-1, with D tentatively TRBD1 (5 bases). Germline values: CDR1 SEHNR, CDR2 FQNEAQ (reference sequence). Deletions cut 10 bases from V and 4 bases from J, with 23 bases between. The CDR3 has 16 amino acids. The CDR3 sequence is CAIQPNTRGPYNEQFF. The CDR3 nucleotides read TGTGCCATCCAGCCCAATACAAGGGGCCCATACAATGAGCAGTTCTTC. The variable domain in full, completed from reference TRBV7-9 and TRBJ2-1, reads DTGVSQNPRHKITKRGQNVTFRCDPISEHNRLYWYRQTLGQGPEFLTYFQNEAQLEKSRLLSDRFSAERPKGSFSTLEIQRTEQGDSAMYLCAIQPNTRGPYNEQFFGPGTRLTVL.

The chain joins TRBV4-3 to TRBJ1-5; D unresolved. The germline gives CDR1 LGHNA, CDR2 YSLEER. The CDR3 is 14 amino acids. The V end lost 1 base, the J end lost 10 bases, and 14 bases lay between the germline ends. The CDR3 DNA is TGCGCCAGCAGCCAAGTTACCGGAGTAGAACCCCAGCATTTT. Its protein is CASSQVTGVEPQHF.

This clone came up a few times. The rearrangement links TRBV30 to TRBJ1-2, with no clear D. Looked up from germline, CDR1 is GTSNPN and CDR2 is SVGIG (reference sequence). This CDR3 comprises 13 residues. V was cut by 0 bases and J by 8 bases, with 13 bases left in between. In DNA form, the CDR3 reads TGTGCCTGGAGTGTTGATTGGGCTGGGGGCTACACCTTC. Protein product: CAWSVDWAGGYTF.